This TCR beta chain was identified during a study of somatic mutations in cytotoxic T cells in rheumatoid arthritis (dated by TCRdb to the late 2010s). As for the study more broadly: Before any treatment started and right after they were diagnosed, patients gave peripheral blood samples (about 30 ml EDTA). Sorted V beta1+ cells also underwent TCRB sequencing, and some V beta antibody-stained T-cell populations were flow-sorted at nearly 100% purity on a FACSAria II or Sony SH800. Whether expanded CD8+ T-cell clones in untreated, newly diagnosed rheumatoid arthritis carry somatic mutations was the study question, and clonality was characterized with TCRB deep sequencing. Patient and control groups had essentially identical median ages. TCRB deep sequencing was performed for roughly 66 rheumatoid arthritis patients and 15 to 20 healthy controls.

Genomic DNA underwent TCRB CDR3 sequencing using the immunoSEQ assay. The authors' analysis ran thus. When patient CD8+ clones exceeding 1% were checked against published virus-specific TCRB sequences, only a few matched. Only productive TCRB rearrangements were included in the analyses. Defining a clone by its unique TCRB CDR3 sequence, the study calculated clonality as a productive clonality index derived from Shannon entropy. Repertoire overlap between two samples was calculated from the template counts of each clone relative to total templates per sample. V-gene usage from TCRB sequencing and V-gene usage measured by flow cytometry were correlated (Spearman r of 0.6 to 0.7). Not all clones reach the TCRdb copy of this immuneACCESS table, which keeps in-frame sequences only. Checked studies attribute under half of the gap to unresolved V genes and leave the rest unexplained. The V and J calls and clone size are taken from that table; D and trimming were inferred from the DNA. Across this sample there are around 2,500 clones, with 85% seen only once. About 10% of the sample is taken by the ten largest.

Regarding this clone: It lacks a known antigen. No base-level quality is on record; no much larger clone is a single base apart.

The research as a whole found: The slight TRBV07 underrepresentation in patients was not adjusted for multiple comparisons. In patients, CD8+ clonality rose with age (Spearman r ~ 0.46), which was not the case in healthy controls. The expanded CD8+ clones had unknown antigen targets, and not appearing in virus-specific databases did not rule out that they were virus-specific. The largest CD8+ clone made up more than 20% of CD8+ cells in about an eighth of the 65 patients, and blood and synovial fluid shared several identical CD8+ TCRB sequences. There was no significant difference in CD8+ T-cell clonality between rheumatoid arthritis patients and age-matched healthy controls.

The CDR3 spans 15 residues, from the cysteine through the phenylalanine. Only the CDR3 part of the read is kept: 45 bases, read in frame from the first base. Cut back by 0 bases and 2 bases, the V and J ends lie 9 bases apart. CDR1 and CDR2, per the germline V gene, are LGHNA and YNFKEQ. On an AutoMACS, CD4+ and CD8+ cells were isolated via positive magnetic bead selection, and their purity was verified by flow cytometry. Initial screening for clonal expansions relied on flow cytometry with a TCR V beta antibody panel, after which sorted CD8+ fractions underwent TCRB deep sequencing for characterization. Peripheral blood mononuclear cells were obtained using density gradient separation with Ficoll-Paque PLUS. Nucleospin Tissue or Tissue XS kits were used to extract DNA from CD4-enriched, CD8-enriched or PBMC samples, and a Qubit 2.0 fluorometer was used for quantification.

The chain was built from TRBV4-2 and TRBJ2-3, with no confident D gene call. The TCR was taken from a woman between 70 and 85 years old with rheumatoid arthritis. Sequencing was done on a sample of CD8+ T cells sorted from blood. The nucleotides are TGTGCCAGCAGCCAAGATCTAGAACCCACAGATACGCAGTATTTT. Translation gives CASSQDLEPTDTQYF.